Below, 31 T cell receptor beta chains from the same sample are listed, as sequenced in a study of shared clonotypes between healthy human individuals. Data came from immunoSEQ multiplex PCR; TCRdb stores just in-frame clones and leaves some out. The sample holds under 700,000 clones, 90% to 95% seen once. The naive CD8 fraction comprised CD45RO-negative cells positively selected for CCR7 and excluded terminally differentiated effector memory CD45RA+ cells. The sequencing input was naive CD8+ T cells sorted from blood. Source of these receptors: a woman under 40 in good health.

The rearrangement links TRBV10-2 to TRBJ2-6; no definite D call. CDR3 size: 15 residues. Trimming pared 0 bases from V and 2 bases from J, leaving 5 bases between. CDR1 and CDR2 (germline): WSHSY, SAAADI. The CDR3 DNA follows: TGCGCCAGCAGTGAGTCTTGGCCTGGGGCCAACGTCCTGACTTTC. It encodes CASSESWPGANVLTF.

The V gene is TRBV30, the J gene TRBJ2-1, with 12 bases that match TRBD2. The CDR3 is 16 residues long. V dropped 2 bases and J dropped 2; count of bases not matched to a gene: 4. The germline CDR1 and CDR2 sequences are GTSNPN and SVGIG (reference sequence). CDR3 nucleotide sequence: TGTGCCTGGAGTAGAGGACTAGCGGGACCCTACAATGAGCAGTTCTTC. It yields the protein CAWSRGLAGPYNEQFF. Filled out from reference TRBV30 and TRBJ2-1, the complete variable domain reads SQTIHQWPATLVQPVGSPLSLECTVEGTSNPNLYWYRQAAGRGLQLLFYSVGIGQISSEVPQNLSASRPQDRQFILSSKKLLLSDSGFYLCAWSRGLAGPYNEQFFGPGTRLTVL.

This clone was detected once. This chain connects TRBV7-3 to TRBJ1-1; weak D call: TRBD1 (5 bases). This CDR3 contains 15 residues. Germline V gene lookup returns CDR1 SGHTA and CDR2 FQGTGA. The V gene lost 2 bases and the J gene lost 0 bases, with 10 bases spanning the gap. This CDR3 is CASSLGGSMNTEAFF. The CDR3, as DNA: TGTGCCAGCAGCTTAGGGGGGTCCATGAACACTGAAGCTTTCTTT.

The chain employs TRBV5-1 and TRBJ2-7; 7 bases fit TRBD1. This CDR3 is built from 17 residues. Germline V gene sequence: CDR1 SGHRS, CDR2 YFSETQ. With V trimmed by 4 bases and J by 0 bases, 13 bases remained unmatched. In DNA, the CDR3 is TGCGCCAGCAGCCCCTACGCGACAGGGTTCGACTCCTACGAGCAGTACTTC. Protein sequence: CASSPYATGFDSYEQYF.

For this clone: Other DNA sequences of this sample code for an identical CDR3. V is TRBV27 and J is TRBJ2-7, with 7 bases aligning to TRBD2. Trimming at V came to 0 bases and at J to 2 bases, leaving 1 base not matched to a gene. Germline CDR1 is MNHEY and CDR2 is SMNVEV (reference sequence). This CDR3 is 14 amino acids long. The CDR3 loop is CASSLSAGAYEQYF. In DNA, the CDR3 is TGTGCCAGCAGTTTATCGGCGGGGGCCTACGAGCAGTACTTC.

Concerning this clone: Other DNA sequences in the same sample also yield this CDR3. The genes are TRBV15 and TRBJ2-7, with D uncertain. Trimming took 1 base from V and 0 from J, leaving 7 bases between them. The CDR3 length is 14 residues. Germline V gene lookup returns CDR1 LNHNV and CDR2 YYDKDF (reference sequence). CDR3 nucleotides: TGTGCCACCAGCAGAGGGGCAGGCTCCTACGAGCAGTACTTC. Its protein product is CATSRGAGSYEQYF.

A note on this clone: Within the sample, other DNA sequences also encode this same CDR3. This chain joins TRBV7-9 and TRBJ2-2; no firm D call. The germline gives CDR1 SEHNR, CDR2 FQNEAQ (reference sequence). The ends were cut back, 3 bases at V and 4 bases at J, with 6 bases in the middle. The CDR3 sequence is 13 residues long. The CDR3 region is CASSLASTGELFF. The DNA for the CDR3 is TGTGCCAGCAGCTTGGCCAGCACCGGGGAGCTGTTTTTT.

The rearrangement links TRBV19 to TRBJ2-7, with D uncertain. Trimming cost V 4 bases and J 4 bases, with 11 bases left between them. The CDR3 is 13 residues long. Germline CDR1 is LNHDA and CDR2 is SQIVND (reference sequence). The CDR3 bases are TGTGCCAGTAGTACCGGACCTATTTACGAGCAGTACTTC. Translated, it gives CASSTGPIYEQYF.

The V and J genes are TRBV19 and TRBJ2-5; 7 nucleotides align to TRBD2. This CDR3 is 17 amino acids long. The germline V gene has CDR1 LNHDA and CDR2 SQIVND (reference sequence). The ends lost 4 bases at V and 5 bases at J; junction bases unmatched: 16. The CDR3 protein is CASSSSVWRIGGETQYF. The CDR3 DNA sequence: TGTGCCAGTAGTAGCTCGGTTTGGCGGATCGGGGGGGAGACCCAGTACTTC.

The CDR3: CASSQEGGSGGSPLHF. CDR3 sequence (DNA): TGCGCCAGCAGCCAAGAGGGGGGGAGCGGAGGATCACCCCTCCACTTT. The chain couples TRBV4-1 to TRBJ1-6; a possible D gene is TRBD1 (5 bases). The germline CDR1 and CDR2 sequences are MGHRA and YSYEKL. This CDR3 has 16 residues. V was cut by 0 bases and J by 10 bases, with 16 bases left in between.

The V gene is TRBV27, the J gene TRBJ2-1; 10 bases are shared with TRBD2. Trimming took 5 bases from V and 4 from J; bases not matched to a gene: 5. The CDR3 runs to 15 residues. Germline CDR1 MNHEY, CDR2 SMNVEV (reference sequence). The CDR3 DNA reads as TGTGCCAGCAGTCTAACTAGCGGGGATTACAATGAGCAGTTCTTC. It yields the protein CASSLTSGDYNEQFF.

The chain joins TRBV28 to TRBJ2-1, with 14 nucleotides matching TRBD2. This CDR3 comprises 16 residues. CDR1 MDHEN and CDR2 SYDVKM come from the germline V gene. The V gene end was trimmed by 7 bases and the J gene end by 8 bases; junction bases not matched to a gene: 10. CDR3 in DNA: TGTGCCAGCATGAAGGGACTAGCGGGAGTGGGCTATGAGCAGTTCTTC. Amino acids: CASMKGLAGVGYEQFF.

V gene TRBV19 combines with J gene TRBJ2-4; the D call may be TRBD1 or TRBD2 (5 bases each). CDR3 length: 19 residues. Trimming removed 4 bases from V and 0 bases from J, with 22 bases in between. Germline CDR1 and CDR2: LNHDA and SQIVND (reference sequence). The CDR3 loop reads CASSTPTGADGLAKNIQYF. The CDR3 nucleotides are TGTGCCAGTAGTACCCCCACCGGGGCCGACGGCCTAGCCAAAAACATTCAGTACTTC.

This chain connects TRBV11-2 to TRBJ2-7, with 8 bases fitting TRBD2. Germline V gene lookup returns CDR1 SGHAT and CDR2 FQNNGV. CDR3 length: 18 residues. Germline trimming cut 4 bases from V and 3 bases from J; bases unmatched to any gene: 17. The CDR3 DNA is TGTGCCAGCAGCTCTCACCTCCATCGTAGCGGGAAATACTACGAGCAGTACTTC. The encoded protein is CASSSHLHRSGKYYEQYF. Filled out from reference TRBV11-2 and TRBJ2-7, the complete variable domain reads EAGVAQSPRYKIIEKRQSVAFWCNPISGHATLYWYQQILGQGPKLLIQFQNNGVVDDSQLPKDRFSAERLKGVDSTLKIQPAKLEDSAVYLCASSSHLHRSGKYYEQYFGPGTRLTVT.

This chain links TRBV7-9 with TRBJ2-7; no clear D. The CDR3 spans 15 residues. The germline V gene encodes CDR1 SEHNR and CDR2 FQNEAQ (reference sequence). V was clipped by 5 bases and J by 7 bases, with 21 bases between them. The CDR3 nucleotides are TGTGCCAGCAGCCCAGGAGTGAGTGGGCCCCCGGAGCAGTACTTC. Translating gives CASSPGVSGPPEQYF.

A note on this clone: In the same sample, other DNA sequences code for this CDR3. V gene TRBV5-8 combines with J gene TRBJ2-7; D is ambiguous. CDR1 is SGHTS, CDR2 YDEGEE, per germline. The CDR3 spans 10 residues. The V gene lost 2 bases and the J gene lost 5 bases, with 2 bases spanning the gap. The CDR3 is CASSFHEQYF. DNA for the CDR3: TGTGCCAGCAGCTTTCACGAGCAGTACTTC.

For this clone: Given a much more abundant clone one base away, this may be a read error. This chain joins TRBV14 and TRBJ2-7, with D unresolved. This CDR3 has 11 amino acids. Per germline, CDR1 SGHDN and CDR2 FVKESK. V lost 4 bases and J 1 base, leaving 2 bases between the germline ends. CDR3: CASSPSYEQYF. In DNA, the CDR3 is TGTGCCAGCAGCCCTTCCTACGAGCAGTACTTC.

In this sample, this clone turned up once. The chain has TRBV7-9 and TRBJ1-2, with D tentatively TRBD1 (5 bases). V shed 2 bases and J shed 7 bases, with 14 bases lying between them. This CDR3 is built from 14 residues. Germline assignment: CDR1 SEHNR and CDR2 FQNEAQ (reference sequence). The CDR3 DNA reads as TGTGCCAGCAGCTTAAGCGGCACGGGACGTGGCTACACCTTC. Translating it yields CASSLSGTGRGYTF.

The chain uses TRBV27 and TRBJ2-7; a possible D gene is TRBD2 (6 bases). The CDR3 has 14 residues. Trimming shortened V by 3 bases and J by 5 bases, and 14 bases separated the two germline ends. Germline CDR1 reads MNHEY; CDR2 reads SMNVEV (reference sequence). CDR3 in amino acids: CASSFQRGLDEQYF. CDR3 bases: TGTGCCAGCAGTTTTCAGAGGGGACTGGACGAGCAGTACTTC.

The rearrangement links TRBV19 to TRBJ2-5; 8 bases match TRBD2. The end of the DNA fits TRBJ2-7 better, so the J call may be wrong. The germline V gene has CDR1 LNHDA and CDR2 SQIVND (reference sequence). This CDR3 region has 15 residues. The CDR3 loop reads CASSIPGTSSYEQYF. The CDR3 bases are TGTGCCAGTAGTATTCCTGGGACTAGTTCCTACGAGCAGTACTTC.

V gene TRBV6-1 combines with J gene TRBJ2-7; 13 bases fit TRBD2. CDR3 size: 15 residues. V was pared by 5 bases and J by 3 bases, with 4 bases of the junction left unmatched. Germline values: CDR1 MNHNS, CDR2 SASEGT. The CDR3 here is CASSNGLAGVYEQYF. The CDR3 DNA reads TGTGCCAGCAGTAACGGACTAGCGGGAGTCTACGAGCAGTACTTC.

Notes on this clone: Other nucleotide sequences from this sample produce the same CDR3. The chain recombines TRBV28 with TRBJ1-5; D is unresolved. The CDR3 is 13 residues long. V shed 6 bases and J shed 3 bases, with 9 bases lying between them. Germline CDR1 reads MDHEN; CDR2 reads SYDVKM. The CDR3 protein is CASSPGLNQPQHF. Here the CDR3 DNA reads TGTGCCAGCAGCCCGGGCCTCAATCAGCCCCAGCATTTT.

This clone was recorded only once. The chain employs TRBV2 and TRBJ2-1, with 10 bases matching TRBD1. The germline gives CDR1 SNHLY, CDR2 FYNNEI. The CDR3 has 15 amino acids. Losses at the gene ends were 4 bases for V and 8 bases for J; bases not matched to a gene: 8. CDR3 in DNA: TGTGCCAGCAGTGTTGGGGGACAGGGGAACGATGAGCAGTTCTTC. Translation: CASSVGGQGNDEQFF.

V usage is TRBV10-2 and J usage is TRBJ1-5; the D gene is possibly TRBD1 (6 bases). This CDR3 spans 15 amino acids. V lost 4 bases and J 3 bases, leaving 13 bases between the germline ends. Germline CDR1 WSHSY, CDR2 SAAADI. The CDR3 region is CASSVTGKINQPQHF. The CDR3 DNA sequence: TGCGCCAGCAGTGTTACAGGGAAGATCAATCAGCCCCAGCATTTT.

In the case of this clone: This specimen includes other DNA sequences encoding the same CDR3. The genes are TRBV5-1 and TRBJ2-7; tentatively, D is TRBD2 (6 bases). Trimming removed 2 bases at V and 0 bases at J, with 6 bases between. This CDR3 comprises 13 residues. CDR1 and CDR2 from the germline V gene are SGHRS and YFSETQ. CDR3 nucleotides: TGCGCCAGCAGCTTCGGGGGCTCCTACGAGCAGTACTTC. It translates to CASSFGGSYEQYF. The variable domain in full, completed from reference TRBV5-1 and TRBJ2-7, reads KAGVTQTPRYLIKTRGQQVTLSCSPISGHRSVSWYQQTPGQGLQFLFEYFSETQRNKGNFPGRFSGRQFSNSRSEMNVSTLELGDSALYLCASSFGGSYEQYFGPGTRLTVT.

The V gene is TRBV13, the J gene TRBJ2-5, with 8 bases aligning to TRBD2. Trimming at V came to 5 bases and at J to 5 bases, leaving 13 bases not matched to a gene. This CDR3 region has 16 residues. Germline V gene sequence: CDR1 PRHDT, CDR2 FYEKMQ (reference sequence). CDR3 amino acids: CASSPPSGLEVETQYF. DNA of the CDR3: TGTGCCAGCAGCCCCCCCTCGGGACTAGAGGTGGAGACCCAGTACTTC. Complete variable domain (other parts from reference TRBV13 and TRBJ2-5): AAGVIQSPRHLIKEKRETATLKCYPIPRHDTVYWYQQGPGQDPQFLISFYEKMQSDKGSIPDRFSAQQFSDYHSELNMSSLELGDSALYFCASSPPSGLEVETQYFGPGTRLLVL.

Concerning this clone: This sample also contains other DNA sequences that code for the same CDR3. The chain carries TRBV7-9 and TRBJ2-7; maybe TRBD2 (5 bases). Deletions cut 0 bases from V and 4 bases from J, with 7 bases between. The V gene's germline CDR1 is SEHNR and CDR2 FQNEAQ (reference sequence). There are 13 residues in the CDR3. CDR3 amino acids: CASSLAERYEQYF. The CDR3 DNA reads as TGTGCCAGCAGCTTAGCGGAGCGGTACGAGCAGTACTTC.

This chain joins TRBV6-1 and TRBJ1-5; possibly TRBD1 for D (6 bases). CDR3 length: 16 residues. Germline-derived CDR1 and CDR2 are MNHNS and SASEGT. V was cut by 1 base and J by 4 bases, with 14 bases left in between. CDR3 nucleotides: TGTGCCAGCAGTGAAGTAGGGACGGACAGAAATCAGCCCCAGCATTTT. Protein sequence: CASSEVGTDRNQPQHF.

CDR3 loop: CSASGRGEQYF. The CDR3 region has the DNA TGCAGCGCCAGCGGGAGGGGCGAGCAGTACTTC. The chain combines TRBV29-1 with TRBJ2-7, with TRBD2 matching over 10 bases. From germline, CDR1 is SQVTM and CDR2 ANQGSEA. V dropped 7 bases and J dropped 6; count of bases not matched to a gene: 3. The CDR3 extends over 11 amino acids.

The chain is built from TRBV11-2 and TRBJ2-7; weak D call: TRBD1 (6 bases). This CDR3 is 14 amino acids long. V lost 5 bases to trimming and J lost 5 bases, with 16 bases between them. From germline, CDR1 is SGHAT and CDR2 FQNNGV. The CDR3 sequence: CASSQVFRGDEQYF. The CDR3 DNA reads TGTGCCAGCAGCCAAGTTTTCAGGGGAGACGAGCAGTACTTC.

The chain links TRBV4-1 to TRBJ2-1, with TRBD1 matching over 8 bases. The CDR3 spans 15 residues. Trimming cost V 6 bases and J 5 bases; bases outside gene matches: 9. CDR1 and CDR2 (germline): MGHRA, YSYEKL. The CDR3 protein is CASRFGQGANNEQFF. CDR3 nucleotide sequence: TGCGCCAGCAGGTTTGGGCAGGGGGCCAACAATGAGCAGTTCTTC.